This T cell receptor beta chain was recovered during a study of cytomegalovirus exposure and HLA in healthy donors. A multiplex PCR was run with 60 Vbeta primers and 13 Jbeta primers. Data came from immunoSEQ multiplex PCR; TCRdb stores just in-frame clones and leaves some out. The table has about 230,000 clones, approximately 90% seen once. Germline CDR1 and CDR2: KGHSH and LQKENI. The CDR3 extends over 16 amino acids. Trimming stripped 5 bases from V and 2 bases from J, with 16 bases between. The chain combines TRBV18 with TRBJ1-3; possible D gene TRBD1, 6 bases. The source material was PBMCs. The receptor was isolated from a woman aged 18-30 years in good health and CMV-seronegative. The CDR3 DNA sequence: TGTGCCAGCTCATATGCACAGGGCCCTACTGGAAACACCATATATTTT. Its translation is CASSYAQGPTGNTIYF.